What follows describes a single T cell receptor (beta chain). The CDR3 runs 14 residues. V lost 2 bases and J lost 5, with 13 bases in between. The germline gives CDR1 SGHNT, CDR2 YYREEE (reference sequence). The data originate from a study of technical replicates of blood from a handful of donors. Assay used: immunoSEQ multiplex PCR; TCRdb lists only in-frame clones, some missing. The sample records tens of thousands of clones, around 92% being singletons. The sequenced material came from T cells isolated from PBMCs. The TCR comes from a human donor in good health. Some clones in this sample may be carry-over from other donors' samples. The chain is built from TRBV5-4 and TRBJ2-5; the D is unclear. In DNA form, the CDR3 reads TGTGCCAGCAGCTTTGGGCCCTTACGGGAGACCCAGTACTTC. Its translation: CASSFGPLRETQYF.